These 3 T cell receptor beta chains originate from one sample sequenced in a study of T cell responses to AZD1222 COVID-19 vaccine. The table came from immunoSEQ multiplex PCR; TCRdb's copy has only in-frame clones and leaves some out. The table shows 95,000 to 150,000 clones, with over 75% occurring only once. The specimen comprised peripheral blood, sampled on day 0 of AZD1222 vaccination. The origin of the receptors is an adult in good health.

The chain is built from TRBV27 and TRBJ2-7; TRBD1 might be the D (6 bases). Germline V gene sequence: CDR1 MNHEY, CDR2 SMNVEV (reference sequence). This CDR3 has 15 amino acids. Deletions cut 1 base from V and 2 bases from J, with 12 bases between. DNA of the CDR3: TGTGCCAGCAGTTTATTTCTGGGGACAACCTACGAGCAGTACTTC. It is translated as CASSLFLGTTYEQYF.

V is TRBV19 and J is TRBJ1-5; TRBD1 is a possible D gene (5 bases). The V gene lost 5 bases and the J gene lost 3 bases, with 14 bases spanning the gap. This CDR3 spans 15 amino acids. Looked up from germline, CDR1 is LNHDA and CDR2 is SQIVND (reference sequence). The CDR3 nucleotides read TGTGCCAGTAGTCCCGGGGACTCCGACAATCAGCCCCAGCATTTT. Translating it yields CASSPGDSDNQPQHF. Full variable domain (rest looked up from reference TRBV19 and TRBJ1-5): DGGITQSPKYLFRKEGQNVTLSCEQNLNHDAMYWYRQDPGQGLRLIYYSQIVNDFQKGDIAEGYSVSREKKESFPLTVTSAQKNPTAFYLCASSPGDSDNQPQHFGDGTRLSIL.

The CDR3 loop reads CASRGPALGGEQFF. DNA for the CDR3: TGTGCCAGTAGAGGGCCAGCGCTCGGGGGTGAGCAGTTCTTC. The genes are TRBV19 and TRBJ2-1, with D perhaps TRBD2 (6 bases). This CDR3 is 14 amino acids long. The germline CDR1 and CDR2 sequences are LNHDA and SQIVND (reference sequence). V was pared by 6 bases and J by 9 bases, with 18 bases between.